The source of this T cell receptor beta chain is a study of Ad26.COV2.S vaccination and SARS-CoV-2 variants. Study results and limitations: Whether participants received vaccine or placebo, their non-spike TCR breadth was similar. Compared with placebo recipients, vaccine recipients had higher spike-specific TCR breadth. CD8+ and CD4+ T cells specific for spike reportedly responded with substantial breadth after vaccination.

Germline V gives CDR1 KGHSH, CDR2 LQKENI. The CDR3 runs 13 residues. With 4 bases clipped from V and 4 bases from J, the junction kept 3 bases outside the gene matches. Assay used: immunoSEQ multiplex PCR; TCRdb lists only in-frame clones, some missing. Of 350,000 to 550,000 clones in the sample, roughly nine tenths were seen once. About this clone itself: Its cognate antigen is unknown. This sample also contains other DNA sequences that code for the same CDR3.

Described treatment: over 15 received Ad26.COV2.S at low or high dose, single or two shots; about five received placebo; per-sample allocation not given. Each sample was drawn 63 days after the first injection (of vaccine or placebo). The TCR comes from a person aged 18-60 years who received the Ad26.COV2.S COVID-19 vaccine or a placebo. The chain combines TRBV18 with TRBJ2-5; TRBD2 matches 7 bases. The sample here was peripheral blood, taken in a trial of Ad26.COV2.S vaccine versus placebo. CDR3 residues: CASSRGEGETQYF. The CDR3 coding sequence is TGTGCCAGCTCACGCGGGGAGGGAGAGACCCAGTACTTC.